Listed here are 3 T cell receptor beta chains from one sample, sequenced in a study of T cell responses to AZD1222 COVID-19 vaccine. Profiling relied on immunoSEQ multiplex PCR, and the TCRdb table lists in-frame clones only, not all of them. This table has about 120,000 clones, around 94% appearing once. Sequenced material: peripheral blood, taken on day 0 of AZD1222 vaccination. These receptors came from an adult in good health.

This clone came up once. The chain recombines TRBV6-5 with TRBJ2-6, with D maybe TRBD2 (5 bases). V gave up 10 bases and J gave up 0 bases, with 10 bases separating them. This CDR3 region has 14 residues. CDR1 is MNHEY, CDR2 SVGAGI, per germline. The CDR3 coding sequence is TGTGCCAACTCCGAGGGCTCTGGGGCCAACGTCCTGACTTTC. This gives the protein CANSEGSGANVLTF.

The V and J genes are TRBV18 and TRBJ1-5; 12 bases line up with TRBD1. V was clipped by 6 bases and J by 5 bases; unmatched bases: 5. The CDR3 loop spans 15 amino acids. CDR1 is KGHSH and CDR2 is LQKENI in the germline V gene. The CDR3 loop reads CASSTGTGGYQPQHF. The DNA of the CDR3 is TGTGCCAGCTCGACCGGGACAGGGGGCTATCAGCCCCAGCATTTT.

This rearrangement joins TRBV27 to TRBJ1-5, with D perhaps TRBD1 (6 bases). CDR1 and CDR2 from the germline V gene are MNHEY and SMNVEV (reference sequence). V was trimmed by 5 bases and J by 7 bases, leaving 15 bases between them. This CDR3 is 14 amino acids long. The chain's CDR3 is CASSPRTVQQPQHF. The DNA for the CDR3 is TGTGCCAGCAGTCCACGGACAGTGCAACAGCCCCAGCATTTT.